The 4 T cell receptor beta chains in this list originate from one sample, sequenced in a study of blood T cell repertoires in COVID-19. Generated by immunoSEQ multiplex PCR, the TCRdb table keeps only in-frame clones and is missing some. The data show approximately 300,000 clones, roughly 86% seen once. The material sequenced was peripheral blood. The source is a woman in her 50s with acute or convalescent COVID-19.

The genes are TRBV7-9 and TRBJ2-2; 9 positions agree with TRBD2. Looked up from germline, CDR1 is SEHNR and CDR2 is FQNEAQ (reference sequence). The CDR3 has 16 residues. V dropped 3 bases and J dropped 1; count of bases not matched to a gene: 3. The CDR3 loop is CASSFEREVNTGELFF. The CDR3 nucleotides read TGTGCCAGCAGCTTCGAGCGGGAGGTGAACACCGGGGAGCTGTTTTTT.

This sequence joins TRBV7-3 and TRBJ2-7, with TRBD2 matching 12 bases. CDR1 is SGHTA and CDR2 is FQGTGA in the germline V gene. Germline trimming cut 5 bases from V and 5 bases from J; bases unmatched to any gene: 13. The CDR3 runs to 17 residues. The CDR3 sequence: CASSPRPGLAGIDEQYF. The CDR3 coding sequence is TGTGCCAGCAGCCCCCGCCCAGGACTAGCGGGAATAGACGAGCAGTACTTC.

This clone was picked up one time. The genes are TRBV9 and TRBJ2-1, with 14 bases fitting TRBD2. The germline V gene has CDR1 SGDLS and CDR2 YYNGEE. This CDR3 has 16 amino acids. V was pared by 2 bases and J by 12 bases, with 10 bases of the junction left unmatched. The CDR3 protein is CASSVGPGLAGVGQFF. For the CDR3, the DNA is TGTGCCAGCAGCGTCGGACCGGGACTAGCGGGAGTAGGGCAGTTCTTC.

V is TRBV7-2 and J is TRBJ2-1; D not resolved. The CDR3 totals 13 residues. V was trimmed by 3 bases and J by 5 bases, leaving 8 bases between them. The V gene's germline CDR1 is SGHTA and CDR2 FQGNSA. The DNA of the CDR3 is TGTGCCAGCAGCTTCTCCTATCACAATGAGCAGTTCTTC. Residues: CASSFSYHNEQFF.